Listed here are 27 T cell receptor beta chains from one sample, sequenced in a study of blood T cells in healthy people across ages. The second PCR ran roughly 6 to 11 cycles with a sample-barcoded 5' primer and J-beta primers. TCRdb analysed the 5' RACE reads with MiXCR anew, one entry per CDR3 protein. The sample yields more than 700,000 distinct CDR3 sequences, about 46% seen once. The sequenced sample consisted of blood. Source of these receptors: an older man in good health.

This clonotype has a single count. This chain joins TRBV11-2 and TRBJ2-2; D may be TRBD2 (6 bases). Germline V gene data show CDR1 as SGHAT and CDR2 as FQNNGV. CDR3 length: 16 amino acids. V was cut by 8 bases and J by 5 bases, with 21 bases left in between. CDR3 coding DNA: TGTGCCAGCGGGCCCCAGTCAGGCGGGGAAACCGGGGAGCTGTTTTTT. Translation: CASGPQSGGETGELFF.

V gene TRBV24-1 combines with J gene TRBJ2-3, with a possible D match to TRBD2 (6 bases). Germline loops: CDR1 KGHDR, CDR2 SFDVKD. This CDR3 region has 15 residues. V was pared by 4 bases and J by 3 bases, with 13 bases between. CDR3: CATSEAREVTDTQYF. The CDR3 nucleotides read TGTGCCACCAGTGAGGCGCGGGAAGTTACAGATACGCAGTATTTT.

The sample holds a few counts of this clonotype. The rearrangement links TRBV20-1 to TRBJ2-7, with D perhaps TRBD1 (5 bases). The DNA end favors TRBJ2-5, so the J call may be wrong. This CDR3 has 16 amino acids. Germline CDR1 and CDR2: DFQATT and SNEGSKA (reference sequence). CDR3 sequence (DNA): TGCAGTGCTAGCGCGGTAAAGACAGAACCTCAAAAGACCCAGTACTTC. Translating it yields CSASAVKTEPQKTQYF.

This clonotype was observed a few times. The chain combines TRBV7-2 with TRBJ2-7; D may match TRBD1 or TRBD2 (5 bases each). V was pared by 3 bases and J by 7 bases, with 16 bases between. This CDR3 has 14 amino acids. Germline V CDR1 and CDR2: SGHTA, FQGNSA. As DNA, the CDR3 is TGTGCCAGCAGCTTTTCCCGGGACCTTGAAGAGCAGTACTTC. Its protein product is CASSFSRDLEEQYF.

This clonotype was counted only a few times. CDR3 in amino acids: CATSARDRATYNEQFF. The DNA of the CDR3 is TGTGCCACCAGTGCCCGAGACAGGGCAACCTACAATGAGCAGTTCTTC. The chain recombines TRBV24-1 with TRBJ2-1, with 7 bases lining up with TRBD1. This CDR3 region has 16 residues. V was clipped by 5 bases and J by 2 bases; unmatched bases: 8. CDR1 is KGHDR, CDR2 SFDVKD, per germline.

The rearrangement joins TRBV7-9 to TRBJ1-1; no reliable D call. Germline loops: CDR1 SEHNR, CDR2 FQNEAQ (reference sequence). The CDR3 has 12 amino acids. V gave up 1 base and J gave up 8 bases, with 8 bases separating them. In nucleotides, the CDR3 is TGTGCCAGCAGCTTAGTCTCTTCCGAAGCTTTCTTT. This codes for CASSLVSSEAFF.

This clonotype was seen repeatedly, ten times or more. V gene TRBV14 combines with J gene TRBJ2-3; D gene unclear. CDR3 size: 14 residues. The V gene lost 4 bases and the J gene lost 6 bases, with 14 bases spanning the gap. Germline V gene sequence: CDR1 SGHDN, CDR2 FVKESK. DNA of the CDR3: TGTGCCAGCAGCCTAGAACGACTTGGCGATACGCAGTATTTT. It is translated as CASSLERLGDTQYF.

This clonotype was detected ten times or more. This chain uses TRBV20-1 with TRBJ2-1; TRBD1 aligns across 7 bases. The V gene's germline CDR1 is DFQATT and CDR2 SNEGSKA (reference sequence). This CDR3 is 13 amino acids long. V was clipped by 0 bases and J by 4 bases; unmatched bases: 0. CDR3 sequence (DNA): TGCAGTGCTAGAGAGGACAGGTACAATGAGCAGTTCTTC. The encoded protein is CSAREDRYNEQFF.

CDR3 DNA sequence: TGCGCCAGCAGCTCCCCGGGAGGGTCCGATGTTAATGAGCAGTACTTC. This codes for CASSSPGGSDVNEQYF. The rearrangement uses TRBV5-1 and TRBJ2-7; 8 bases fit TRBD2. CDR1 is SGHRS, CDR2 YFSETQ, per germline. With V trimmed by 3 bases and J by 7 bases, 15 bases remained unmatched. The CDR3 extends over 16 amino acids.

Comment on this clonotype: The junction and the germline gene differ at one end; a read error may be behind it. The gene calls are TRBV10-2 and TRBJ2-3; D is possibly TRBD1 (5 bases). CDR1 and CDR2 from the germline V gene are WSHSY and SAAADI. The CDR3 is 13 amino acids. The CDR3 is CASSIRGPDAQYF. The DNA for the CDR3 is TGCGCCAGCAGTATTAGGGGCCCAGATGCGCAGTATTTT.

Points on this clonotype: This clone may be a read error of a much larger clone one base away. The CDR3 loop reads CASSQTGPSGDEQYF. The CDR3 nucleotides are TGCGCCAGCAGCCAAACAGGCCCCTCGGGTGATGAGCAGTACTTC. The V call is TRBV4-3, the J call TRBJ2-5, with a weak D call TRBD1 (5 bases). The CDR3 is made up of 15 amino acids. Germline lookup yields CDR1 LGHNA and CDR2 YSLEER. V lost 2 bases and J 11 bases, leaving 21 bases between the germline ends.

The V gene is TRBV7-9, the J gene TRBJ1-4; D may be TRBD1 (6 bases). V was cut by 4 bases and J by 5 bases, with 14 bases left in between. This CDR3 is 15 amino acids long. Germline CDR1 is SEHNR and CDR2 is FQNEAQ (reference sequence). The CDR3 loop reads CASSSNGGQNEKLFF. CDR3 nucleotide sequence: TGTGCCAGCAGCTCCAACGGGGGGCAAAATGAAAAACTGTTTTTT.

The rearrangement uses TRBV6-5 and TRBJ1-3; D is unclear. The ends were cut back, 5 bases at V and 1 base at J, with 9 bases in the middle. The CDR3 runs 14 residues. Germline lookup yields CDR1 MNHEY and CDR2 SVGAGI. CDR3 amino acids: CASSLDWSGNTIYF. Here the CDR3 DNA reads TGTGCCAGCAGTCTCGACTGGTCTGGAAACACCATATATTTT.

A remark on this clonotype: Given the absence of the conserved phenylalanine or tryptophan at the CDR3 end, a read error is likely. The chain uses TRBV4-3 and TRBJ1-1; no clear D. CDR1 and CDR2 from the germline V gene are LGHNA and YSLEER. This CDR3 has 14 residues. Trimming took 0 bases from V and 3 from J, leaving 8 bases between them. The CDR3 DNA sequence: TGCGCCAGCAGCCAAGAGGTCGGACACACTGAAGCTTTCTCT. This codes for CASSQEVGHTEAFS.

The V gene is TRBV3-1, the J gene TRBJ2-5; D is perhaps TRBD1 (6 bases). Trimming left V 4 bases short and J 3 bases short, with 12 bases between. Germline V gene sequence: CDR1 LGHDT, CDR2 YNNKEL (reference sequence). The CDR3 extends over 14 amino acids. CDR3 residues: CASSPTGREETQYF. DNA for the CDR3: TGTGCCAGCAGCCCAACAGGGCGGGAAGAGACCCAGTACTTC.

The gene calls are TRBV6-5 and TRBJ1-1, with D tentatively TRBD1 (6 bases). Between the trimmed V and J ends, which lost 6 bases and 3 bases, there was a span of 14 bases. This CDR3 is 14 amino acids long. In germline, CDR1 is MNHEY, CDR2 SVGAGI. The CDR3 reads CASRPIRQDTEAFF. Here the CDR3 DNA reads TGTGCCAGCAGGCCCATCAGACAGGACACTGAAGCTTTCTTT.

The V gene is TRBV4-2, the J gene TRBJ2-3; D may match TRBD1 or TRBD2 (6 bases each). Germline V gene data show CDR1 as LGHNA and CDR2 as YNFKEQ. The V gene lost 3 bases and the J gene lost 2 bases, with 18 bases spanning the gap. This CDR3 has 17 amino acids. For the CDR3, the DNA is TGTGCCAGCAGCCAGGGGGGCGCGGGTTCGGACACAGATACGCAGTATTTT. Translated: CASSQGGAGSDTDTQYF.

The chain carries TRBV10-3 and TRBJ2-7; D is uncertain. The V end was cut by 5 bases, the J end by 3 bases, with 20 bases between. Germline CDR1 and CDR2: ENHRY and SYGVKD. CDR3 size: 16 residues. CDR3 amino acids: CAISLAGQEGHYEQYF. Written as DNA, the CDR3 is TGTGCCATCAGTCTGGCCGGGCAAGAAGGGCACTACGAGCAGTACTTC.

The chain joins TRBV18 to TRBJ2-7; 9 nucleotides line up with TRBD1. The CDR3 runs 15 residues. Unmatched junction bases numbered 3, after V lost 3 bases and J lost 0 bases. CDR1 is KGHSH and CDR2 is LQKENI in the germline V gene. The CDR3 DNA sequence: TGTGCCAGCTCACCGGGACAGGGTAACTCCTACGAGCAGTACTTC. It specifies CASSPGQGNSYEQYF.

This clonotype was counted only a few times. The chain recombines TRBV6-5 with TRBJ2-2; D possibly corresponds to TRBD2 (6 bases). Trimming pared 4 bases from V and 5 bases from J, leaving 8 bases between. In germline, CDR1 is MNHEY, CDR2 SVGAGI. The CDR3 loop spans 13 amino acids. The CDR3 here is CASSSGDTGELFF. As DNA, the CDR3 is TGTGCCAGCAGTTCGGGGGATACCGGGGAGCTGTTTTTT.

This sequence joins TRBV28 and TRBJ1-2; 8 positions agree with TRBD1. The CDR3 sequence is 18 residues long. Germline V gene sequence: CDR1 MDHEN, CDR2 SYDVKM. Losses at the gene ends were 7 bases for V and 4 bases for J; bases not matched to a gene: 20. The chain's CDR3 is CASITLGTGHSNSYGYTF. The CDR3 bases are TGTGCCAGCATCACCCTCGGGACAGGCCACTCTAATAGCTATGGCTACACCTTC.

The rearrangement joins TRBV29-1 to TRBJ2-1; 8 nucleotides agree with TRBD2. With 7 bases clipped from V and 3 bases from J, the junction kept 8 bases outside the gene matches. This CDR3 is built from 14 residues. Germline V lookup: CDR1 SQVTM, CDR2 ANQGSEA. The CDR3 loop reads CSARLATFYNEQFF. In nucleotides, the CDR3 is TGCAGCGCCCGACTAGCGACGTTCTACAATGAGCAGTTCTTC.

This chain links TRBV20-1 with TRBJ1-4; unclear D gene. Germline lookup yields CDR1 DFQATT and CDR2 SNEGSKA (reference sequence). V dropped 5 bases and J dropped 7 bases, with 14 bases sitting between them. The CDR3 is 13 amino acids. The CDR3: CSALTGGSEKLFF. In nucleotides, the CDR3 is TGCAGTGCTTTGACGGGCGGGAGTGAAAAACTGTTTTTT.

This clonotype appeared a single time. V usage is TRBV7-6 and J usage is TRBJ2-1; a possible D gene is TRBD1 (7 bases). Germline lookup yields CDR1 SGHVS and CDR2 FNYEAQ. The CDR3 has 16 residues. V was pared by 5 bases and J by 8 bases, with 22 bases between. CDR3 DNA: TGTGCCAGCAGCACCCGACAGGGACGGGAGTCGGATGAGCAGTTCTTC. It codes for CASSTRQGRESDEQFF.

This clonotype came up a few times. V and J are TRBV18 and TRBJ2-4; D remains ambiguous. Germline assignment: CDR1 KGHSH and CDR2 LQKENI. The CDR3 sequence is 15 residues long. V was shortened by 6 bases and J by 0 bases, with 12 bases between the two germline ends. The CDR3 sequence is CASSAEYSAKNIQYF. CDR3 bases: TGTGCCAGCTCCGCAGAGTACTCAGCCAAAAACATTCAGTACTTC.

This clonotype was picked up many times. The V and J genes are TRBV2 and TRBJ2-5, with D uncertain. Trimming stripped 8 bases from V and 1 base from J, with 11 bases between. Looked up from germline, CDR1 is SNHLY and CDR2 is FYNNEI. This CDR3 contains 13 residues. In DNA form, the CDR3 reads TGTGCCAGCGGCGTAGGGATCCAAGAGACCCAGTACTTC. This translates into CASGVGIQETQYF.

The rearrangement uses TRBV19 and TRBJ2-5; tentatively, D is TRBD1 or TRBD2 (5 bases each). Looked up from germline, CDR1 is LNHDA and CDR2 is SQIVND (reference sequence). This CDR3 comprises 14 residues. Trimming stripped 2 bases from V and 11 bases from J, with 18 bases between. The CDR3 protein is CASSIRQGVGEQYF. CDR3 DNA sequence: TGTGCCAGTAGTATAAGGCAGGGAGTAGGTGAGCAGTACTTC.